This record concerns one TCR beta chain sequence. Looked up from germline, CDR1 is SGHAT and CDR2 is FQNNGV. The CDR3 runs to 15 residues. Trimming at V came to 3 bases and at J to 4 bases, leaving 7 bases not matched to a gene. This specimen comes from a study of control samples from healthy donors and cancer patients. The repertoire was sequenced with immunoSEQ multiplex PCR; TCRdb's copy has only in-frame clones and lacks some. The sample includes 130,000 or so clones, roughly 89% of them seen just once. The V and J genes are TRBV11-2 and TRBJ2-3; 7 positions match TRBD1. This clonotype was sampled from a man aged 18 to 35 in good health. The sequenced sample consisted of blood. The CDR3 DNA reads TGTGCCAGCAGCTTTGAGACAGGGCGGGCAGATACGCAGTATTTT. Its protein is CASSFETGRADTQYF.